The text below deals with one TCR beta chain. TCRdb's table, derived via immunoSEQ multiplex PCR, lists solely in-frame clones and lacks some. The sample has 2 million to 2.5 million clones, over 85% seen once. This specimen belongs to a study of shared clonotypes between healthy human individuals. CDR1 is MGHRA, CDR2 YSYEKL, per germline. V was pared by 0 bases and J by 7 bases, with 10 bases between. This CDR3 is built from 14 residues. Material: naive CD4+ T cells from PBMCs. As to subset: CD45RA+ positively selected. This TCR was sampled from a man younger than 35 in good health. Some clones in this sample may be carry-over from other donors' samples. This chain joins TRBV4-1 and TRBJ1-5, with D uncertain. The CDR3 here is CASSQDDVRQPQHF. DNA for the CDR3: TGCGCCAGCAGCCAAGATGACGTGCGGCAGCCCCAGCATTTT.